The sequence of this T cell receptor (beta chain) was determined in a study of shared clonotypes between healthy human individuals. Turning to the study itself: Each donor's CD8 memory used one plate, CD8 naive two, each CD4 subset three.

The deep-level immunoSEQ assay was used. Sequencing was performed with immunoSEQ multiplex PCR; in TCRdb, only in-frame clones are kept and a portion is missing. The table lists some 680,000 clones, about 80% of them singletons. Germline V lookup: CDR1 SGHDN, CDR2 FVKESK. The V end lost 0 bases, the J end lost 4 bases, and 9 bases lay between the germline ends. The CDR3 contains 14 residues. This sequence was found in a woman in her 30s in good health. Sequencing input: memory CD4+ T cells sorted from blood. The subset is: CD45RA-negative fraction. The genes are TRBV14 and TRBJ1-2; D perhaps matches TRBD1 (5 bases). DNA of the CDR3: TGTGCCAGCAGCCAAGACTCACAGGTCTATGGCTACACCTTC. It codes for CASSQDSQVYGYTF.